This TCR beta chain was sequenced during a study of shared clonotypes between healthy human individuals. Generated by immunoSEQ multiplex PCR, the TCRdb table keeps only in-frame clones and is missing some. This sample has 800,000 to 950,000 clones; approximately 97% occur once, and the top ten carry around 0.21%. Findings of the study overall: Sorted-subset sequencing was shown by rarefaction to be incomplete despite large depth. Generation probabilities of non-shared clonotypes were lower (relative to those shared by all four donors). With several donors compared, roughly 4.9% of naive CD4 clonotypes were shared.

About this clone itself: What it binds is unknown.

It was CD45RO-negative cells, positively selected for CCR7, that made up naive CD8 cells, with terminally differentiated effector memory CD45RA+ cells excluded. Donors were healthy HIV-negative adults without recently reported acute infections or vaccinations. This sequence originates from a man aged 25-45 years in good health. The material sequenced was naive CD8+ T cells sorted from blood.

The CDR3 DNA reads TGTGCCAGCAGCTTAGTCAGGACTAGCGGGAAGAATGAGCAGTTCTTC. Amino acid sequence: CASSLVRTSGKNEQFF. This chain connects TRBV11-2 to TRBJ2-1; 12 positions match TRBD2. From germline, CDR1 is SGHAT and CDR2 FQNNGV. Trimming took 1 base from V and 7 from J; bases not matched to a gene: 5. This CDR3 comprises 16 residues.